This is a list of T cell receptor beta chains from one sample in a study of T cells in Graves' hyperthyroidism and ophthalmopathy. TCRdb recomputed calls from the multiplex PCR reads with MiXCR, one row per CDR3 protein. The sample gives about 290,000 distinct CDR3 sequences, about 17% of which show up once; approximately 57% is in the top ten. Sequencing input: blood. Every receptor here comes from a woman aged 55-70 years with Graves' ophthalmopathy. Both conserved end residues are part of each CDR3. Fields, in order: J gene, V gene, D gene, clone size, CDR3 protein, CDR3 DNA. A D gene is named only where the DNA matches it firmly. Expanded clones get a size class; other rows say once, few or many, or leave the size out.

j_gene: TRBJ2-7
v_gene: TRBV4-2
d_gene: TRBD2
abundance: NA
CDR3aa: CASSQGPGTSGTYEQYF
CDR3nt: TGTGCCAGCAGCCAAGGACCCGGGACTAGCGGGACCTACGAGCAGTACTTC

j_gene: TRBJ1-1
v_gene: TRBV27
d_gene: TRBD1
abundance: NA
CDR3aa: CASSARTGVLNTEAFF
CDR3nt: TGTGCCAGCAGTGCACGGACAGGGGTCCTGAACACTGAAGCTTTCTTT

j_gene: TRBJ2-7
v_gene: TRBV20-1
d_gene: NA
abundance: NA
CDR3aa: CSAASNSYEQYF
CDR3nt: TGCAGTGCCGCTTCAAACTCCTACGAGCAGTACTTC

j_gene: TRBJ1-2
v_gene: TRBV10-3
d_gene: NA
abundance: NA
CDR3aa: CAISEAGGYGYTF
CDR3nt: TGTGCCATCAGTGAGGCAGGAGGCTATGGCTACACCTTC

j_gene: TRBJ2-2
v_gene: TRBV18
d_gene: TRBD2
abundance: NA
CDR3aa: CASSPLLAGGDTEELFF
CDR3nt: TGTGCCAGCTCACCTCTACTAGCGGGAGGGGACACCGAGGAGCTGTTTTTT

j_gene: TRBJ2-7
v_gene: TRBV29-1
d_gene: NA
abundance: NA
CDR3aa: CSVGEGGYEQYF
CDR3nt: TGCAGCGTTGGGGAGGGGGGCTACGAGCAGTACTTC

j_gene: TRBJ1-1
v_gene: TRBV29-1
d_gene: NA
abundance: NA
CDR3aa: CSVLDIIMNTEAFF
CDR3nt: TGCAGCGTCCTGGATATCATTATGAACACTGAAGCTTTCTTT

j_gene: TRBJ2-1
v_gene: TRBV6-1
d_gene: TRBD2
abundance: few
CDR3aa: CATARRSGGAGSYNEQFF
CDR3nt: TGTGCCACCGCTAGACGGTCGGGGGGGGCAGGGTCCTACAATGAGCAGTTCTTC

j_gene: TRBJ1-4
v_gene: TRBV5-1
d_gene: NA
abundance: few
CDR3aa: CASSLLQGGEKLFF
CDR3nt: TGCGCCAGCAGCTTGTTACAGGGAGGTGAAAAACTGTTTTTT

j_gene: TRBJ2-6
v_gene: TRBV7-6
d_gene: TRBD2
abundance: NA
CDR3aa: CASSLLSGRFFGANVLTF
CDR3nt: TGTGCCAGCAGCTTACTCAGCGGGAGGTTCTTTGGGGCCAACGTCCTGACTTTC

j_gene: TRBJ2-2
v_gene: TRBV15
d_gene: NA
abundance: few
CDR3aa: CATSSHTGPGELFF
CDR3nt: TGTGCCACCAGCAGCCACACAGGGCCCGGGGAGCTGTTTTTT

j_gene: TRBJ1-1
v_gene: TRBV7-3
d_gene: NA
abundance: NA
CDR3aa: CASSLRTDTEAFF
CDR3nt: TGTGCCAGCAGCTTAAGGACAGACACTGAAGCTTTCTTT

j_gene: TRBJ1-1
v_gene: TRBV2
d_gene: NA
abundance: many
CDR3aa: CASYGAGIENTEAFF
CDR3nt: TGTGCCAGCTACGGGGCAGGGATTGAGAACACTGAAGCTTTCTTT

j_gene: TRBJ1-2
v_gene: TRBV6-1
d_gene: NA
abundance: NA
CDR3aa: CASTGGATYGYTF
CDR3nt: TGTGCCAGCACCGGGGGCGCCACCTATGGCTACACCTTC

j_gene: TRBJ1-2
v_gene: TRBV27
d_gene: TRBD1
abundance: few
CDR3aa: CASSASGTGGYGYTF
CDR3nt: TGTGCCAGCAGCGCCTCCGGGACAGGGGGCTATGGCTACACCTTC

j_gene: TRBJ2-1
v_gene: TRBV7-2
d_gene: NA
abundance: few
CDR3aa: CASSLAWIVRGNYNEQFF
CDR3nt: TGTGCCAGCAGCTTAGCCTGGATCGTCAGGGGAAACTACAATGAGCAGTTCTTC

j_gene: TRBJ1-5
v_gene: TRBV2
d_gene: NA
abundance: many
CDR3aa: CASSDAGTLSNQPQHF
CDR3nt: TGTGCCAGCAGTGATGCCGGGACGTTGAGCAATCAGCCCCAGCATTTT

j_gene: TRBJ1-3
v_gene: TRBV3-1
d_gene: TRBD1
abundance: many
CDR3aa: CASSQLPGQSLRNTIYF
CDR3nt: TGTGCCAGCAGCCAGTTACCGGGACAGAGTCTAAGAAACACCATATATTTT

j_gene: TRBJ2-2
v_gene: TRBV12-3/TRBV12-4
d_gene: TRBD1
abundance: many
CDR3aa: CASSLRTGGTGELFF
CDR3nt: TGTGCCAGCAGTTTGCGGACAGGGGGCACCGGGGAGCTGTTTTTT

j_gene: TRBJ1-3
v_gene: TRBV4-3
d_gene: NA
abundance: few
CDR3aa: CASSQELGWNSGNTIYF
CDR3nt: TGCGCCAGCAGCCAAGAGCTAGGGTGGAACTCTGGAAACACCATATATTTT

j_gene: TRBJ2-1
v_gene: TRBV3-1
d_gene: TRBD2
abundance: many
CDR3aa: CASSQLGGGEQFF
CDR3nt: TGTGCCAGCAGCCAATTGGGGGGGGGTGAGCAGTTCTTC

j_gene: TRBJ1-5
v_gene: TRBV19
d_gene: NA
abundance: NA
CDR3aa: CASSILSQPQHF
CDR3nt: TGTGCCAGTAGTATACTTAGCCAGCCCCAGCATTTT

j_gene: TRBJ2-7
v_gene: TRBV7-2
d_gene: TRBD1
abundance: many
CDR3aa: CASSPPGDRGIEQYF
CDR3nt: TGTGCCAGCAGCCCCCCGGGGGACAGGGGAATCGAGCAGTACTTC

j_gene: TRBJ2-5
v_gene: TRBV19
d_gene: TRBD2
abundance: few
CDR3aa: CASSPSVAGEGETQYF
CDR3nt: TGTGCCAGTAGCCCCTCTGTAGCGGGGGAGGGAGAGACCCAGTACTTC

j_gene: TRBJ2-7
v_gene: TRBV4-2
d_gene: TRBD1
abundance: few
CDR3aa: CASSPGQGDYEQYF
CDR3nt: TGTGCCAGCAGCCCCGGACAGGGGGACTACGAGCAGTACTTC

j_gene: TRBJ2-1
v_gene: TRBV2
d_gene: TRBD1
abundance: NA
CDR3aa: CASSWIGGQGDEQFF
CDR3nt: TGTGCCAGCAGTTGGATCGGAGGACAGGGCGATGAGCAGTTCTTC

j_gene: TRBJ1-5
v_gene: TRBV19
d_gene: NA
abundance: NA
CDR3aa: CATGTPNSNQPQHF
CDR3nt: TGTGCCACAGGGACGCCTAATAGCAATCAGCCCCAGCATTTT

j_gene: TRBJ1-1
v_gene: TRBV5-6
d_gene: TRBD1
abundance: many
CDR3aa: CASSPRTGTEAFF
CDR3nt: TGTGCCAGCAGCCCCAGGACAGGCACTGAAGCTTTCTTT

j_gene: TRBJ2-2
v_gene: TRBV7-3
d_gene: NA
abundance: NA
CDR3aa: CASSLPGSTGELFF
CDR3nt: TGTGCCAGCAGCTTACCGGGCTCTACCGGGGAGCTGTTTTTT